The rows below give T cell receptor beta chains drawn from one sample of a study of T cell responses to AZD1222 COVID-19 vaccine. Using immunoSEQ multiplex PCR, the repertoire was profiled, and TCRdb retains in-frame clones only, with some absent. This sample has about 130,000 clones, with 90% to 95% found just once. This sample comprised peripheral blood, obtained on day 0 of AZD1222 vaccination. These receptor sequences come from an adult in good health. Each CDR3 is given without its conserved first and last residue.

>TRBV19
ASSIGQGPFHYTEAF
>TRBV9
ASTLGVGNTEAF
>TRBV5-1
ASSADSYEQY
>TRBV5-1
ASSPRTSGGRYQETQY
>TRBV19
ASSSKLTNEKLF
>TRBV28
ASTPLPKILYSNQPQH
>TRBV5-1
ASSSGTGGAEYGYT
>TRBV7-9
ASSGRFSRGQETQY
>TRBV28
ASSSVLYGYT
>TRBV10-2
ASSKGWDKNNEQF
>TRBV19
ASTARDRPLGNTIY
>TRBV7-3
ASSPAGKNEQF
>TRBV6-1
ASSEITSPYEQY
>TRBV15
ATSRVVRAGGAEQF